This T cell receptor (beta chain) was observed in a study of blood T cell repertoires in COVID-19. Background on the study: Specimens from acute and convalescent COVID-19 originated in the United States, Italy and Spain. Nucleic acid was either cDNA or gDNA, and it came from T cells, B-cell-depleted T cells, or PBMCs.

Per the authors' pipeline: Reference gene primer amplification gave estimated nucleated cell counts. Profiling relied on immunoSEQ multiplex PCR, and the TCRdb table lists in-frame clones only, not all of them. The DNA gave D and trimming, while V, J and clone size come from that table. The table lists roughly 72,000 clones, about four fifths of them singletons, with less than 5.5% in the top ten. Sequenced sample: peripheral blood. This clonotype originated in a woman older than 75 with active or convalescent COVID-19.

The CDR3 coding sequence is TGTGCCAGCAGTTACGTGGTCAGAATCTACGAGCAGTACTTC. Translation: CASSYVVRIYEQYF. V usage is TRBV6-6 and J usage is TRBJ2-7; no clear D. Germline CDR1 reads MNHNY; CDR2 reads SVGAGI (reference sequence). Between the trimmed V and J ends, which lost 2 bases and 3 bases, there was a span of 11 bases. CDR3 size: 14 residues.